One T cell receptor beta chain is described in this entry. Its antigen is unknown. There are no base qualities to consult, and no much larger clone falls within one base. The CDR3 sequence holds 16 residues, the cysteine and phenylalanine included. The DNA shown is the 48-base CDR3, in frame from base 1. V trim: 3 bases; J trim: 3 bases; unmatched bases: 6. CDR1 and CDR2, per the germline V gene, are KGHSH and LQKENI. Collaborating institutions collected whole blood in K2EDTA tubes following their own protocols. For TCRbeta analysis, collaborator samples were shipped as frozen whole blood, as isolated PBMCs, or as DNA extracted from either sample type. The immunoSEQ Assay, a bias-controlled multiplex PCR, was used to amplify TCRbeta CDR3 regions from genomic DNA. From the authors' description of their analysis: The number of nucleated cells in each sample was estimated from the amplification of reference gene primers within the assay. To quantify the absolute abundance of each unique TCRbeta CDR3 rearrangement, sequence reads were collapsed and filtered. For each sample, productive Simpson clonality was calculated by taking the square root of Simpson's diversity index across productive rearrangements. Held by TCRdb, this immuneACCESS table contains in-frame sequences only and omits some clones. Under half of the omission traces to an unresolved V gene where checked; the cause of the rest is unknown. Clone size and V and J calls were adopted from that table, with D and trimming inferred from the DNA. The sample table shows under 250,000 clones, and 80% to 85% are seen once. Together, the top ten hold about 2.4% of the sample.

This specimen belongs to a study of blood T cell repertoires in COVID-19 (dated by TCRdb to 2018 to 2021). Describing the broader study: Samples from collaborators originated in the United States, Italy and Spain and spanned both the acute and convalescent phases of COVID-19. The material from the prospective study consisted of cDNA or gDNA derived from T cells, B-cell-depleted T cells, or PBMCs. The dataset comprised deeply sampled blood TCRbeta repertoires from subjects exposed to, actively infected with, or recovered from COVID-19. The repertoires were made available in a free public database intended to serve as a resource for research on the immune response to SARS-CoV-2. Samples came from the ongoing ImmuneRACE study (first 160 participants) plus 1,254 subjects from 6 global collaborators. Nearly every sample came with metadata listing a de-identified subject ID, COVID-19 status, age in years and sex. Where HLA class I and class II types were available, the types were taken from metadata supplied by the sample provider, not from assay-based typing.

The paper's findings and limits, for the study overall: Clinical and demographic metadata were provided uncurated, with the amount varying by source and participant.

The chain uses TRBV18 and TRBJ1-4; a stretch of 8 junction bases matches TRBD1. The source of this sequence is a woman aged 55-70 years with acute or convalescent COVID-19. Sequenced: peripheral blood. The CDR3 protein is CASSPVRQGSNEKLFF. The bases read TGTGCCAGCTCACCTGTCAGACAGGGGTCTAATGAAAAACTGTTTTTT.